These 31 T cell receptor beta chains came from one sample sequenced in a study of T cell responses to AZD1222 COVID-19 vaccine. Assay: immunoSEQ multiplex PCR; the TCRdb copy retains only in-frame clones and omits some. The sample has roughly 70,000 clones, 70% to 90% seen once. The starting material was peripheral blood, obtained 28 days after the second AZD1222 dose. These receptors originate from an adult who received the AZD1222 COVID-19 vaccine.

This clone has more than one count but fewer than ten. This sequence joins TRBV27 and TRBJ2-3; 9 bases map to TRBD2. V lost 10 bases, J lost 5 bases, and 10 bases stayed unmatched. Per germline, CDR1 MNHEY and CDR2 SMNVEV (reference sequence). The CDR3 is 14 amino acids. The CDR3 spells CATQEVAGVDTQYF. CDR3 nucleotide sequence: TGTGCCACCCAAGAAGTAGCGGGAGTAGATACGCAGTATTTT.

This chain joins TRBV12-3 or TRBV12-4 and TRBJ2-7; the D is unclear. CDR3 size: 13 residues. The V end lost 4 bases, the J end lost 5 bases, and 12 bases lay between the germline ends. The CDR3 region is CASSWGSPDEQYF. The CDR3 DNA reads TGTGCCAGCAGTTGGGGTTCACCGGACGAGCAGTACTTC.

The V call is TRBV11-3, the J call TRBJ1-3, with D uncertain. The CDR3 is 12 residues long. Trimming took 1 base from V and 4 from J, leaving 2 bases between them. Germline loops: CDR1 SGHNT, CDR2 YENEEA. This chain's CDR3 is CASSLAGNTIYF. The CDR3 bases are TGTGCCAGCAGCTTAGCCGGAAACACCATATATTTT.

This clone appeared a single time. The J gene is TRBJ2-1, the V gene TRBV11-2; TRBD2 is a possible D gene (6 bases). Trimming took 0 bases from V and 6 from J, leaving 15 bases between them. CDR1 and CDR2 from the germline V gene are SGHAT and FQNNGV. The CDR3 is 16 amino acids. Here the CDR3 reads CASSLDLRDGGNEQFF. The CDR3 DNA reads TGTGCCAGCAGCTTAGATCTGCGGGATGGGGGCAATGAGCAGTTCTTC.

The chain carries TRBV6-2 or TRBV6-3 and TRBJ1-6; perhaps TRBD1 as D (5 bases). The CDR3 has 14 amino acids. Between the trimmed V and J ends, which lost 4 bases and 7 bases, there was a span of 11 bases. CDR1 MNHEY and CDR2 SVGEGT come from the germline V gene. For the CDR3, the DNA is TGTGCCAGCAGTTGGGGTCGGGGGAATTCACCCCTCCACTTT. Translated: CASSWGRGNSPLHF.

J is TRBJ2-2 and V is TRBV12-3 or TRBV12-4; no clear D. The V end lost 6 bases, the J end lost 5 bases, and 7 bases lay between the germline ends. The CDR3 contains 12 residues. In DNA, the CDR3 is TGTGCCAGCAGCCCGAGGACCGGGGAGCTGTTTTTT. Its protein is CASSPRTGELFF.

The J gene is TRBJ1-6, the V gene TRBV18; D is unclear. Germline CDR1 and CDR2: KGHSH and LQKENI. Between the trimmed V and J ends, which lost 3 bases and 8 bases, there was a span of 14 bases. CDR3 length: 15 residues. The DNA of the CDR3 is TGTGCCAGCTCACCCCCCGGTGGTGGTTATTCACCCCTCCACTTT. Translation: CASSPPGGGYSPLHF.

In nucleotides, the CDR3 is TGCGCCAGCAGCTTACACAATGAGCAGTTCTTC. This codes for CASSLHNEQFF. The chain is built from TRBV5-1 and TRBJ2-1; D is ambiguous. The V end was cut by 2 bases, the J end by 5 bases, with 2 bases between. This CDR3 has 11 amino acids. CDR1 and CDR2 (germline): SGHRS, YFSETQ.

The chain recombines TRBV6-5 with TRBJ1-2, with D unresolved. Per the germline V gene, CDR1 is MNHEY and CDR2 is SVGAGI. With 4 bases removed from V and 4 bases from J, the gap between germline ends came to 19 bases. The CDR3 is made up of 16 amino acids. The CDR3 is CASSSSSMVGSYGYTF. The CDR3 region has the DNA TGTGCCAGCAGTTCAAGTAGTATGGTAGGGTCCTATGGCTACACCTTC.

The chain has TRBV19 and TRBJ2-1; TRBD2 might be the D (5 bases). This CDR3 contains 16 residues. Germline assignment: CDR1 LNHDA and CDR2 SQIVND (reference sequence). V was cut by 7 bases and J by 8 bases, with 24 bases left in between. The CDR3 DNA is TGTGCCAGTAACCCCCCTGGTAGCGAACATTACCATGAGCAGTTCTTC. It encodes CASNPPGSEHYHEQFF.

The rearrangement uses TRBV6-5 and TRBJ1-5; a weak D match, TRBD1 (6 bases). The length of the CDR3 is 15 residues. CDR1 MNHEY and CDR2 SVGAGI come from the germline V gene. Deletions cut 3 bases from V and 0 bases from J, with 9 bases between. CDR3 region: CASSYAQGSNQPQHF. The DNA for the CDR3 is TGTGCCAGCAGTTATGCACAGGGTAGCAATCAGCCCCAGCATTTT.

In DNA form, the CDR3 reads TGCGCCAGCAGCCATCCTTTAGGGACAGGGGGCGAAAGAAACACCATATATTTT. Translation gives CASSHPLGTGGERNTIYF. The gene calls are TRBV4-1 and TRBJ1-3; 12 positions match TRBD1. There are 18 residues in the CDR3. The junction had 11 bases not matched to a gene; V was cut back by 3 bases and J by 5 bases. Germline loops: CDR1 MGHRA, CDR2 YSYEKL.

This chain uses TRBV5-8 with TRBJ1-2; D uncertain. V was shortened by 2 bases and J by 7 bases, with 9 bases between the two germline ends. Germline V lookup: CDR1 SGHTS, CDR2 YDEGEE. The CDR3 contains 12 residues. The CDR3 bases are TGTGCCAGCAGCTTCGTCAATGGTGGCTACACCTTC. It specifies CASSFVNGGYTF.

This clone was seen a few times. The CDR3 DNA reads TGTGCCAGCAGCTTCGGACAGCGGGGACTAGTGGTTGGGGTTGAGCAGTTCTTC. Translated: CASSFGQRGLVVGVEQFF. V and J are TRBV7-9 and TRBJ2-1; 8 positions agree with TRBD2. The CDR3 has 18 amino acids. The germline CDR1 and CDR2 sequences are SEHNR and FQNEAQ (reference sequence). The ends lost 3 bases at V and 9 bases at J; junction bases unmatched: 19. The whole variable domain, filled in from reference TRBV7-9 and TRBJ2-1, reads DTGVSQNPRHKITKRGQNVTFRCDPISEHNRLYWYRQTLGQGPEFLTYFQNEAQLEKSRLLSDRFSAERPKGSFSTLEIQRTEQGDSAMYLCASSFGQRGLVVGVEQFFGPGTRLTVL.

The V and J genes are TRBV30 and TRBJ1-1; unclear D gene. Trimming left V 2 bases short and J 5 bases short, with 6 bases between. The CDR3 has 11 amino acids. CDR1 and CDR2 from the germline V gene are GTSNPN and SVGIG (reference sequence). The CDR3 sequence is CAWSLLTEAFF. As DNA, the CDR3 is TGTGCCTGGAGTCTTTTAACTGAAGCTTTCTTT.

V gene TRBV14 combines with J gene TRBJ2-3, with a weak D call TRBD1 (6 bases). The CDR3 totals 19 residues. Germline V gene data show CDR1 as SGHDN and CDR2 as FVKESK. V lost 1 base and J 2 bases, leaving 22 bases between the germline ends. This CDR3 reads CASSQGFGKPDSYTDTQYF. The CDR3 nucleotides are TGTGCCAGCAGCCAAGGCTTCGGGAAGCCGGACAGCTACACAGATACGCAGTATTTT.

The rearrangement uses TRBV10-3 and TRBJ1-2; 7 positions agree with TRBD1. CDR1 ENHRY and CDR2 SYGVKD come from the germline V gene. V lost 0 bases, J lost 0 bases, and 4 bases stayed unmatched. The CDR3 is 16 amino acids. In DNA form, the CDR3 reads TGTGCCATCAGTGAGTCGGGGGGACAGTCTAACTATGGCTACACCTTC. It specifies CAISESGGQSNYGYTF.

V usage is TRBV30 and J usage is TRBJ1-3; TRBD1 agrees at 7 bases. There are 21 residues in the CDR3. Trimming cost V 0 bases and J 2 bases; bases outside gene matches: 22. From germline, CDR1 is GTSNPN and CDR2 SVGIG (reference sequence). As DNA, the CDR3 is TGTGCCTGGAGTGTACGGGACAGCTCCCGGCCGGGATGGAAGACTGGAAACACCATATATTTT. It codes for CAWSVRDSSRPGWKTGNTIYF.

The count of this clone is one. This chain links TRBV21-1 with TRBJ2-5; TRBD2 is taken as the D call from the table, unchecked against the DNA. TRBV21-1 is tagged as a pseudogene. The CDR3 totals 17 residues. This CDR3 reads CASSKTFSASEQETQYF. CDR3 bases: TGTGCCAGCAGCAAGACCTTCTCTGCAAGCGAACAAGAGACCCAGTACTTC.

V gene TRBV19 combines with J gene TRBJ2-1, with TRBD1 matching over 10 bases. Trimming removed 5 bases from V and 8 bases from J; junction bases left unmatched: 6. The V gene's germline CDR1 is LNHDA and CDR2 SQIVND (reference sequence). The CDR3 length is 14 residues. In DNA form, the CDR3 reads TGTGCCAGTAGTGCCTGGGACAGGGGCGATGAGCAGTTCTTC. Encoded protein: CASSAWDRGDEQFF.

This clone was observed a single time. The rearrangement uses TRBV18 and TRBJ1-5, with TRBD1 identical over 9 bases. The CDR3 runs 17 residues. Germline V gives CDR1 KGHSH, CDR2 LQKENI. The V and J ends lost 4 bases and 5 bases, in that order; junction bases with no gene match: 12. The CDR3 DNA sequence: TGTGCCAGCTCACTAGGGACAGGGACTGGTCCGGATCAGCCCCAGCATTTT. Translation gives CASSLGTGTGPDQPQHF. Full variable domain (missing parts from reference TRBV18 and TRBJ1-5): NAGVMQNPRHLVRRRGQEARLRCSPMKGHSHVYWYRQLPEEGLKFMVYLQKENIIDESGMPKERFSAEFPKEGPSILRIQQVVRGDSAAYFCASSLGTGTGPDQPQHFGDGTRLSIL.

The rearrangement uses TRBV23-1 and TRBJ2-7; D remains ambiguous. TRBV23-1 is treated as an ORF (open reading frame) with a function not yet certain. Trimming shortened V by 2 bases and J by 0 bases, and 11 bases separated the two germline ends. This CDR3 is built from 15 residues. The CDR3 DNA reads TGCGCCAGCAGTCAAGTGGTGGCCGTCTCCTACGAGCAGTACTTC. Translation: CASSQVVAVSYEQYF.

This rearrangement joins TRBV6-1 to TRBJ1-1; D call uncertain. The germline gives CDR1 MNHNS, CDR2 SASEGT. This CDR3 is 17 amino acids long. V lost 4 bases and J lost 2, with 20 bases in between. CDR3 sequence: CASSARVSSPGNTEAFF. CDR3 sequence (DNA): TGTGCCAGCAGTGCTAGGGTTTCTTCCCCTGGAAACACTGAAGCTTTCTTT.

The chain has TRBV24-1 and TRBJ2-2, with D perhaps TRBD1 (5 bases). V was pared by 3 bases and J by 3 bases, with 7 bases between. Germline CDR1 is KGHDR and CDR2 is SFDVKD. CDR3 size: 14 residues. CDR3 DNA sequence: TGTGCCACCAGTGATAGGGGCGACACCGGGGAGCTGTTTTTT. This translates into CATSDRGDTGELFF.

This CDR3 is CASSPRTELYGYTF. The CDR3 DNA follows: TGCGCCAGCAGCCCCCGGACAGAACTCTATGGCTACACCTTC. The V gene is TRBV4-1, the J gene TRBJ1-2, with D maybe TRBD1 (6 bases). Trimming took off 4 bases at V and 4 bases at J, with 13 bases between the two ends. The CDR3 totals 14 residues. CDR1 is MGHRA and CDR2 is YSYEKL in the germline V gene.

The chain joins TRBV12-3 or TRBV12-4 to TRBJ1-4, with a weak D call TRBD1 (5 bases). Trimming shortened V by 8 bases and J by 12 bases, and 19 bases separated the two germline ends. This CDR3 has 13 residues. DNA of the CDR3: TGTGCCAGCGCGCGCGGGGGTTGGGGGGAACTGTTTTTT. Translation gives CASARGGWGELFF.

The rearrangement uses TRBV5-1 and TRBJ2-1, with 10 bases that match TRBD2. The CDR3 runs to 17 residues. The germline V gene has CDR1 SGHRS and CDR2 YFSETQ. V lost 4 bases and J lost 5; bases outside the gene matches: 12. CDR3 coding DNA: TGCGCCAGCAGCCCCCTCTTTGCAACTAGCGGGAACAATGAGCAGTTCTTC. Amino acid sequence: CASSPLFATSGNNEQFF. Based on the CDR3 plus reference TRBV5-1 and TRBJ2-1, the full variable domain is KAGVTQTPRYLIKTRGQQVTLSCSPISGHRSVSWYQQTPGQGLQFLFEYFSETQRNKGNFPGRFSGRQFSNSRSEMNVSTLELGDSALYLCASSPLFATSGNNEQFFGPGTRLTVL.

V and J are TRBV9 and TRBJ2-3; TRBD2 matches 8 bases. Trimming at V came to 0 bases and at J to 6 bases, leaving 6 bases not matched to a gene. CDR3 length: 15 residues. The germline gives CDR1 SGDLS, CDR2 YYNGEE. The DNA of the CDR3 is TGTGCCAGCAGCGTAGATGGGACTAGTTCCGATACGCAGTATTTT. Amino acids: CASSVDGTSSDTQYF. Based on the CDR3 plus reference TRBV9 and TRBJ2-3, the full variable domain is DSGVTQTPKHLITATGQRVTLRCSPRSGDLSVYWYQQSLDQGLQFLIQYYNGEERAKGNILERFSAQQFPDLHSELNLSSLELGDSALYFCASSVDGTSSDTQYFGPGTRLTVL.

The rearrangement uses TRBV6-6 and TRBJ2-5; no clear D gene. CDR3 size: 11 residues. The germline V gene encodes CDR1 MNHNY and CDR2 SVGAGI (reference sequence). The ends were cut back, 3 bases at V and 5 bases at J, with 4 bases in the middle. CDR3 residues: CASSYLETQYF. CDR3 nucleotide sequence: TGTGCCAGCAGTTATCTGGAGACCCAGTACTTC.

V and J are TRBV19 and TRBJ1-1; D possibly corresponds to TRBD1 (6 bases). The V gene lost 5 bases and the J gene lost 5 bases, with 15 bases spanning the gap. Germline CDR1 LNHDA, CDR2 SQIVND (reference sequence). The CDR3 extends over 14 amino acids. CDR3 residues: CASSLFGGRTEAFF. CDR3 coding DNA: TGTGCCAGTAGTCTCTTCGGGGGGCGGACTGAAGCTTTCTTT.

The chain combines TRBV7-9 with TRBJ1-2; 7 nucleotides match TRBD1. The length of the CDR3 is 13 residues. With V trimmed by 3 bases and J by 8 bases, 6 bases remained unmatched. Germline lookup yields CDR1 SEHNR and CDR2 FQNEAQ (reference sequence). Here the CDR3 reads CASSFNEGAGYTF. The CDR3 DNA reads as TGTGCCAGCAGCTTTAACGAGGGGGCGGGCTACACCTTC.